The TCR beta chain under discussion was sequenced for a study of blood T cells in healthy people across ages. The CDR3 consists of 15 residues. Per germline, CDR1 KGHDR and CDR2 SFDVKD. With 3 bases clipped from V and 3 bases from J, the junction kept 4 bases outside the gene matches. The second PCR ran roughly 7 to 12 cycles with a sample-barcoded 5' primer and J-beta primers. TCRdb re-derived calls from the 5' RACE reads in MiXCR, one entry per CDR3 protein. The sample shows 660,000 or so distinct CDR3 sequences, 45% to 65% of them seen only once. Input material: blood. The source is a man in his 60s in good health. The chain carries TRBV24-1 and TRBJ2-3, with TRBD2 matching 8 bases. The CDR3 protein is CATSDTGLGTDTQYF. DNA for the CDR3: TGTGCCACCAGTGATACGGGACTAGGAACAGATACGCAGTATTTT.